This T cell receptor beta chain stems from a study of blood T cell repertoires in COVID-19. On the study more broadly: Donors in the United States, Italy and Spain gave samples during acute or convalescent COVID-19.

This clone came up a few times. TCRdb's table, derived via immunoSEQ multiplex PCR, lists solely in-frame clones and lacks some. The sample lists about 140,000 clones, 85% occurring once. This CDR3 is 14 amino acids long. Germline lookup yields CDR1 MGHRA and CDR2 YSYEKL. V gave up 4 bases and J gave up 5 bases, with 11 bases separating them. The source material was peripheral blood. The sequence derives from a man aged 45 to 65 with acute or convalescent COVID-19. The genes are TRBV4-1 and TRBJ1-4, with a tentative D call TRBD1 (6 bases). The CDR3: CASSRRQANEKLFF. In nucleotides, the CDR3 is TGCGCCAGCAGCCGACGACAGGCAAATGAAAAACTGTTTTTT.